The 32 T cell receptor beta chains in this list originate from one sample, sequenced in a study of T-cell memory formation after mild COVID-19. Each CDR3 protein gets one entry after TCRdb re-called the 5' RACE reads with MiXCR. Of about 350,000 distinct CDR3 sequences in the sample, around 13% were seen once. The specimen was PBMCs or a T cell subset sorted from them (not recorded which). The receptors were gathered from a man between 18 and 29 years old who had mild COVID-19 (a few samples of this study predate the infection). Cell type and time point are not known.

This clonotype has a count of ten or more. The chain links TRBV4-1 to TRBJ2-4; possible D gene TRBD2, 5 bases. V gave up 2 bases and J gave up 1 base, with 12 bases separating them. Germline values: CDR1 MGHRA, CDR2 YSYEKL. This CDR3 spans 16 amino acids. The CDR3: CASSQPRVGAKNIQYF. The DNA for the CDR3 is TGCGCCAGCAGCCAACCGCGGGTGGGGGCCAAAAACATTCAGTACTTC.

CDR3 sequence reads: CASSYIEGQGMLNTEAFF. DNA for the CDR3: TGTGCCAGCAGTTACATCGAGGGACAGGGAATGTTAAACACTGAAGCTTTCTTT. The chain couples TRBV6-2 or TRBV6-3 to TRBJ1-1; 9 bases agree with TRBD1. Trimming cost V 2 bases and J 2 bases; bases outside gene matches: 12. The length of the CDR3 is 18 residues. Germline values: CDR1 MNHEY, CDR2 SVGEGT.

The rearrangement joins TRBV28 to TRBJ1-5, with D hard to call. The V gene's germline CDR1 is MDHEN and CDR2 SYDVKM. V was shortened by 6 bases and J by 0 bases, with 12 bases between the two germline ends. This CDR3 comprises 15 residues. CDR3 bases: TGTGCCAGCAGGCCTAGGGCGTATAGCAATCAGCCCCAGCATTTT. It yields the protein CASRPRAYSNQPQHF.

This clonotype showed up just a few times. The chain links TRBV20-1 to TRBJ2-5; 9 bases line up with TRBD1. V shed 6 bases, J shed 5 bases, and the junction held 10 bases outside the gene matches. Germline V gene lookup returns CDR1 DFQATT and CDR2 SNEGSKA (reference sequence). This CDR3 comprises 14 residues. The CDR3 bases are TGCAGTGCGCACACAGGGGGCATTTGGGAGACCCAGTACTTC. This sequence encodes CSAHTGGIWETQYF.

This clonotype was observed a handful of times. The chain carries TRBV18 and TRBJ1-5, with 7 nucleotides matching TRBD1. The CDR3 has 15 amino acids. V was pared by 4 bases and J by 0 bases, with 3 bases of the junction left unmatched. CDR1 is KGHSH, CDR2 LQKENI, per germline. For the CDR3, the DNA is TGTGCCAGCTCACGGGACAGACGTAGCAATCAGCCCCAGCATTTT. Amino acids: CASSRDRRSNQPQHF.

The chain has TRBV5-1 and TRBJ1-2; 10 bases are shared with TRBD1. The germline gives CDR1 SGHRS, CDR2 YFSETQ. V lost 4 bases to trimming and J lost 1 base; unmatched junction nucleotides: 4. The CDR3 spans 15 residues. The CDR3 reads CASSKGQGFNYGYTF. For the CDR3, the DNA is TGCGCCAGCAGCAAGGGACAGGGGTTTAACTATGGCTACACCTTC.

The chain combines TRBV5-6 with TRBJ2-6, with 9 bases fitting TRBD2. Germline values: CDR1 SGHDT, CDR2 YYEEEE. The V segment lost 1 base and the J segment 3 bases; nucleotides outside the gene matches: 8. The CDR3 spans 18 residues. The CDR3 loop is CASSLKWSGGLGANVLTF. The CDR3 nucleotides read TGTGCCAGCAGCTTGAAATGGAGCGGGGGGCTTGGGGCCAACGTCCTGACTTTC. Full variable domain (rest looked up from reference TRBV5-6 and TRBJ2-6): DAGVTQSPTHLIKTRGQQVTLRCSPKSGHDTVSWYQQALGQGPQFIFQYYEEEERQRGNFPDRFSGHQFPNYSSELNVNALLLGDSALYLCASSLKWSGGLGANVLTFGAGSRLTVL.

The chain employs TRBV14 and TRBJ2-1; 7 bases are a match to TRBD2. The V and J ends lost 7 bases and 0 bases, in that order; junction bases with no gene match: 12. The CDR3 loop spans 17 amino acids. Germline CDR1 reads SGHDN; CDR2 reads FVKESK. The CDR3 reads CASTTGSGERSYNEQFF. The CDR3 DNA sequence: TGTGCCAGCACAACCGGGAGCGGGGAACGCTCCTACAATGAGCAGTTCTTC. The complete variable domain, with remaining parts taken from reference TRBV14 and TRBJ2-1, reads EAGVTQFPSHSVIEKGQTVTLRCDPISGHDNLYWYRRVMGKEIKFLLHFVKESKQDESGMPNNRFLAERTGGTYSTLKVQPAELEDSGVYFCASTTGSGERSYNEQFFGPGTRLTVL.

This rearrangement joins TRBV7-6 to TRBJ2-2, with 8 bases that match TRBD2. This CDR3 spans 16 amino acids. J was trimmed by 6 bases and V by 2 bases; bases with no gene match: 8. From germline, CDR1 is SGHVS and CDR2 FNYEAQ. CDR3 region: CASSLQRGGPPGELFF. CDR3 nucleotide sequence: TGTGCCAGCAGCTTACAACGGGGGGGCCCCCCCGGGGAGCTGTTTTTT.

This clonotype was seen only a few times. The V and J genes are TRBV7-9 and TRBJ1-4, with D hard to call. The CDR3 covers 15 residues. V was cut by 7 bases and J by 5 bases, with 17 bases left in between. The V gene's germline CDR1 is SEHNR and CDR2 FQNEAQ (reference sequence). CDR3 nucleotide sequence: TGTGCCAGCATCAGAGTGGTGGCAGAGAATGAAAAACTGTTTTTT. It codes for CASIRVVAENEKLFF.

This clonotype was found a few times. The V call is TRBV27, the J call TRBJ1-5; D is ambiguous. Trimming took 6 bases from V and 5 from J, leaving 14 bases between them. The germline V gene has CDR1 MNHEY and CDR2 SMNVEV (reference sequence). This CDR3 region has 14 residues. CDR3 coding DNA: TGTGCCAGCAGCCCGGAACAGCGGCATCAGCCCCAGCATTTT. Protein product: CASSPEQRHQPQHF.

This CDR3 reads CASSPTRGYSNQPQHF. The CDR3 DNA reads as TGTGCCAGCTCACCAACCCGAGGGTATAGCAATCAGCCCCAGCATTTT. The genes are TRBV18 and TRBJ1-5; D remains unclear. Trimming took off 2 bases at V and 0 bases at J, with 11 bases between the two ends. This CDR3 region has 16 residues. Looked up from germline, CDR1 is KGHSH and CDR2 is LQKENI.

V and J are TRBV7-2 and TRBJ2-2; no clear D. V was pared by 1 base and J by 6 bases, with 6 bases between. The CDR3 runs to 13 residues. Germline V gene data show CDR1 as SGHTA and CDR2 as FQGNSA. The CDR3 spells CASSLGASGELFF. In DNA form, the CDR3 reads TGTGCCAGCAGCTTAGGGGCATCCGGGGAGCTGTTTTTT.

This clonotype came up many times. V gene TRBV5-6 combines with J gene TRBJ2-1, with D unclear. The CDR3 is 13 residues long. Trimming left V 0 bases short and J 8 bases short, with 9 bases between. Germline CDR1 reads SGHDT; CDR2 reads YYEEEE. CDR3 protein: CASSLGLGDEQFF. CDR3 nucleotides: TGTGCCAGCAGCTTGGGGCTTGGGGATGAGCAGTTCTTC.

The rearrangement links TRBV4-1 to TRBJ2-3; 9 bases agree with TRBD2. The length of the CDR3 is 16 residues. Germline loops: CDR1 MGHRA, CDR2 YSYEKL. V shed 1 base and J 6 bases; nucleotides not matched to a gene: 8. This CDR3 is CASSQGTSGGHDTQYF. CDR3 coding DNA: TGCGCCAGCAGCCAAGGTACCAGCGGGGGGCACGATACGCAGTATTTT.

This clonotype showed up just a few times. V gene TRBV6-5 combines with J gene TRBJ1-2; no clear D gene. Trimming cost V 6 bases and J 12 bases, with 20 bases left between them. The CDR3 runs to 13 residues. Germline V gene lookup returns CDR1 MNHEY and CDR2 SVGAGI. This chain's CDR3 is CASSVAGSPVHTF. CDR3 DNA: TGTGCCAGCAGCGTAGCCGGGTCCCCGGTACACACCTTC.

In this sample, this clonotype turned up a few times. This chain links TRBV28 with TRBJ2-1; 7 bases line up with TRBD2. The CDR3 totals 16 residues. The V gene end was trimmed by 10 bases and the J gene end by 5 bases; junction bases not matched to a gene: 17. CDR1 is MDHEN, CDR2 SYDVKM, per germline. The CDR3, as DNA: TGTGCCACGCTAACGATAGGACTAGGTGTCCACAATGAGCAGTTCTTC. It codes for CATLTIGLGVHNEQFF.

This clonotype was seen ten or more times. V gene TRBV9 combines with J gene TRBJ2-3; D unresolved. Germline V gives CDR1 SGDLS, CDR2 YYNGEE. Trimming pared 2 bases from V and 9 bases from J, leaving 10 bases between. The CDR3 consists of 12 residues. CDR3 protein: CASSVTDHTQYF. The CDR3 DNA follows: TGTGCCAGCAGCGTTACTGACCACACGCAGTATTTT.

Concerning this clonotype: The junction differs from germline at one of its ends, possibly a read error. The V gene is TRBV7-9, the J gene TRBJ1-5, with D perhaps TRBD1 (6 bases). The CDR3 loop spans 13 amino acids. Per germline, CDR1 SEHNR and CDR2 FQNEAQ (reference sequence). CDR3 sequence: CSSSLQGHEPQHF. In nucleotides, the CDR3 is TGTTCCAGCAGCTTGCAGGGACACGAGCCCCAGCATTTT.

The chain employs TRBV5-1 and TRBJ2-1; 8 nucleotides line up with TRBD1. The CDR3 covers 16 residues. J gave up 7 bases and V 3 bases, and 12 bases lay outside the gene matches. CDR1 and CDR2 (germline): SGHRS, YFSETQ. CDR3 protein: CASSWGTGGSRNEQFF. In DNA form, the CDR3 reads TGCGCCAGCAGCTGGGGGACAGGAGGGTCTAGAAATGAGCAGTTCTTC.

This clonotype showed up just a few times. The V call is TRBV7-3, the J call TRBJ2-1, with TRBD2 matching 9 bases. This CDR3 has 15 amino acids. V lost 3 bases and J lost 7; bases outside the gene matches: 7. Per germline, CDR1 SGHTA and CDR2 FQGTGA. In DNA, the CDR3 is TGTGCCAGCAGCTTCAGCGGGGGGCTGGGGAATGAGCAGTTCTTC. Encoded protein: CASSFSGGLGNEQFF.

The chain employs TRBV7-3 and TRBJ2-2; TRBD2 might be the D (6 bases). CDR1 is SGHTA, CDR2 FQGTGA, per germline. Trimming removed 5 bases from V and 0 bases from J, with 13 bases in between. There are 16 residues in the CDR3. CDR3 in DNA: TGTGCCAGCAGCCCCCCGGGACTCTCGAACACCGGGGAGCTGTTTTTT. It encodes CASSPPGLSNTGELFF.

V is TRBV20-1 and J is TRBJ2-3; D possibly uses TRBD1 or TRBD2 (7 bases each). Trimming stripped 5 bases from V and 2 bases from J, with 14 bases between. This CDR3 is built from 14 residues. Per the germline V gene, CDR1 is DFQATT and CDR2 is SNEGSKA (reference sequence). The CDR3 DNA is TGCAGTGCTGTCAGGGGGGGGGACACAGATACGCAGTATTTT. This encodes CSAVRGGDTDTQYF.

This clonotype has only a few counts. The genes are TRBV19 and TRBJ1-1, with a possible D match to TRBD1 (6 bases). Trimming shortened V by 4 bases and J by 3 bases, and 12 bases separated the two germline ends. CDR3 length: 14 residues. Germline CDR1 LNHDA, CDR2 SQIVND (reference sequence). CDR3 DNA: TGTGCCAGTAGTACGGGGGCGCGCGACACTGAAGCTTTCTTT. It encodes CASSTGARDTEAFF.

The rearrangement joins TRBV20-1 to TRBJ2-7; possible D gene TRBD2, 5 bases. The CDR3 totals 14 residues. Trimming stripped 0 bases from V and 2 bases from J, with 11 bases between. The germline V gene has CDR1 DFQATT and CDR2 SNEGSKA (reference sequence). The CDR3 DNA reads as TGCAGTGCTAGAGAGGAGGTGGGGACCTACGAGCAGTACTTC. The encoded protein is CSAREEVGTYEQYF.

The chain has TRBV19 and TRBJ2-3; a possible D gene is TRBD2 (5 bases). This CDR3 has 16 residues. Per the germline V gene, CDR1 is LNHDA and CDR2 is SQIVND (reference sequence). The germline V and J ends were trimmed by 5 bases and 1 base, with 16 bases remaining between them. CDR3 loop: CASSWGRLAGTDTQYF. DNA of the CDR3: TGTGCCAGTAGTTGGGGTCGTCTAGCTGGCACAGATACGCAGTATTTT.

CDR3 sequence (DNA): TGTGCCAGCAGCCAGGGGACAGGCTTCTATGGCTACACCTTC. As protein: CASSQGTGFYGYTF. The gene calls are TRBV7-9 and TRBJ1-2; 8 positions match TRBD1. Per germline, CDR1 SEHNR and CDR2 FQNEAQ (reference sequence). J lost 4 bases, V lost 5 bases, and 6 bases had no gene match. The CDR3 runs to 14 residues.

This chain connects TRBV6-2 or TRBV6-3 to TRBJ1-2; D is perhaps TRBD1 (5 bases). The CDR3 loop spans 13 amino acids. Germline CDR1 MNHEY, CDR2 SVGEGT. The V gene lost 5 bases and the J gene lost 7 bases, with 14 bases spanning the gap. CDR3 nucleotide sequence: TGTGCCAGCAGTACTGGAGCGAGGGGTGGCTACACCTTC. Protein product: CASSTGARGGYTF.

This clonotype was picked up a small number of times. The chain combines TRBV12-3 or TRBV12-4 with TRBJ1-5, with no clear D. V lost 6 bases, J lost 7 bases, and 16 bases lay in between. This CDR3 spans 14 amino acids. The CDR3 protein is CASSFWGDRQPQHF. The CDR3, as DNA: TGTGCCAGCAGCTTCTGGGGAGATCGGCAGCCCCAGCATTTT.

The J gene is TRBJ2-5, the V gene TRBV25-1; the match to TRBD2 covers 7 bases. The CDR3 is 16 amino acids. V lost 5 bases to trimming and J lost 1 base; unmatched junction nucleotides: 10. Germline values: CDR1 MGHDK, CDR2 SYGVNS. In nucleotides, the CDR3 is TGTGCCAGCAGTCCTGGGGGGGAAAGAGCCCAAGAGACCCAGTACTTC. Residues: CASSPGGERAQETQYF.

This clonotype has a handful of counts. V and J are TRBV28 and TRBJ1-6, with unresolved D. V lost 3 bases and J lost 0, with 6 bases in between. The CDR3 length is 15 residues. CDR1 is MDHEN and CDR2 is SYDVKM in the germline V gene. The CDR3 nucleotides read TGTGCCAGCAGTTTTGAGCGCTCCTATAATTCACCCCTCCACTTT. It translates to CASSFERSYNSPLHF.

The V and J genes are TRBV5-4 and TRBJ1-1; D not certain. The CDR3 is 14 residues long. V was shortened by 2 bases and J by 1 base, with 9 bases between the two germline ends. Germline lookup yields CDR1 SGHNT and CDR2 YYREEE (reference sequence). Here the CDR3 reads CASSLRLANTEAFF. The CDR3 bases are TGTGCCAGCAGCTTACGCTTGGCGAACACTGAAGCTTTCTTT.